The sequence of this TCR beta chain was determined in a study of cytomegalovirus exposure and HLA in healthy donors. Study observations and caveats: It emerged from a later analysis that several of the most significant clusters appeared to be linked to common viral pathogens.

The PCR had 60 Vbeta and 13 Jbeta primers. Produced via immunoSEQ multiplex PCR; TCRdb's table is partial and in-frame only. The data contain 150,000 to 180,000 clones, about 85% of them singletons. As concerns this clone: The antigen is undetermined.

There are 16 residues in the CDR3. The germline V gene has CDR1 SGDLS and CDR2 YYNGEE. The trim removed 0 bases at V and 1 base at J, leaving 2 bases unmatched. The V gene is TRBV9, the J gene TRBJ2-2; 8 nucleotides agree with TRBD1. Sequencing was carried out using PBMCs. This clonotype was obtained from a woman between 18 and 30 years old in good health and CMV-seronegative. The CDR3 is CASSVGGTGNTGELFF. The CDR3 DNA sequence: TGTGCCAGCAGCGTAGGGGGGACAGGGAACACCGGGGAGCTGTTTTTT. Drawing the rest from reference TRBV9 and TRBJ2-2, the complete variable domain is DSGVTQTPKHLITATGQRVTLRCSPRSGDLSVYWYQQSLDQGLQFLIQYYNGEERAKGNILERFSAQQFPDLHSELNLSSLELGDSALYFCASSVGGTGNTGELFFGEGSRLTVL.